The 15 T cell receptor beta chains below come from one sample, sequenced in a study of cytomegalovirus exposure and HLA in healthy donors. Measured with immunoSEQ multiplex PCR; TCRdb has only the in-frame clones, and not every one. Altogether fewer than 150,000 clones are present, approximately 86% being singletons, with the ten largest covering 8.5% to 9.5%. Sequenced material: PBMCs. These TCRs come from a man between 18 and 29 years old in good health and CMV-seropositive.

The rearrangement uses TRBV7-8 and TRBJ2-1, with D possibly TRBD2 on 7 matching bases. Deletions cut 0 bases from V and 3 bases from J, with 18 bases between. The germline gives CDR1 SGHVS, CDR2 FQNEAQ. This CDR3 contains 18 residues. CDR3 coding DNA: TGTGCCAGCAGCTTAGCGCAAAGGGGGAGCGGGAACTACAATGAGCAGTTCTTC. This gives the protein CASSLAQRGSGNYNEQFF.

V usage is TRBV3-1 (or the pseudogene TRBV3-2) and J usage is TRBJ1-1; D uncertain. CDR3 length: 8 residues. Deletions cut 10 bases from V and 11 bases from J, with 8 bases between. Per the germline V gene, CDR1 is LGHDT and CDR2 is YNNKEL (reference sequence). The CDR3 bases are TGTGCCATGCGTTGGGCTTTCTTT. Translating it yields CAMRWAFF.

The V call is TRBV18, the J call TRBJ1-5; tentatively, D is TRBD1 (6 bases). Trimming removed 3 bases from V and 0 bases from J, with 12 bases in between. Germline-derived CDR1 and CDR2 are KGHSH and LQKENI. This CDR3 is built from 16 residues. Written as DNA, the CDR3 is TGTGCCAGCTCACCTACCCGGACAGATAGCAATCAGCCCCAGCATTTT. It translates to CASSPTRTDSNQPQHF.

As DNA, the CDR3 is TGTGCCAGCAGCCAAGAGATTCGAGGGAGCACTGAAGCTTTCTTT. Translation: CASSQEIRGSTEAFF. V gene TRBV14 combines with J gene TRBJ1-1, with no clear D. The CDR3 covers 15 residues. Germline V gives CDR1 SGHDN, CDR2 FVKESK. Trimming stripped 0 bases from V and 4 bases from J, with 12 bases between.

In this sample, this clone turned up a few times. This chain uses TRBV27 with TRBJ1-2; possible D gene TRBD1, 5 bases. This CDR3 is 14 amino acids long. CDR1 is MNHEY, CDR2 SMNVEV, per germline (reference sequence). The V and J ends lost 4 bases and 4 bases respectively, with 13 bases between them. DNA of the CDR3: TGTGCCAGCAGTTCGGAGGGGATTGGCTATGGCTACACCTTC. Amino acids: CASSSEGIGYGYTF.

The chain links TRBV29-1 to TRBJ2-5; perhaps TRBD1 as D (6 bases). CDR1 and CDR2 (germline): SQVTM, ANQGSEA. Trimming removed 4 bases from V and 5 bases from J, with 11 bases in between. The CDR3 length is 12 residues. CDR3 in amino acids: CSVVTGRETQYF. The CDR3, as DNA: TGCAGCGTTGTGACAGGTCGGGAGACCCAGTACTTC.

The J gene is TRBJ1-2, the V gene TRBV11-2; D might be TRBD1 (6 bases). CDR3 length equals 15 residues. The germline V and J ends were trimmed by 1 base and 4 bases, with 13 bases remaining between them. CDR1 and CDR2 (germline): SGHAT, FQNNGV. Written as DNA, the CDR3 is TGTGCCAGCAGCTTAGTGTCGGGGGGCGGCTATGGCTACACCTTC. It yields the protein CASSLVSGGGYGYTF.

The J gene is TRBJ2-7, the V gene TRBV10-3; 7 nucleotides line up with TRBD2. Trimming removed 3 bases from V and 2 bases from J; junction bases left unmatched: 19. The CDR3 runs 19 residues. Germline V gene lookup returns CDR1 ENHRY and CDR2 SYGVKD. This CDR3 reads CAISDRGRALASLAYEQYF. CDR3 bases: TGTGCCATCAGTGATCGGGGGAGGGCCTTGGCGTCACTTGCCTACGAGCAGTACTTC.

This chain links TRBV7-3 with TRBJ2-7; D gene ambiguous. The CDR3 extends over 14 amino acids. Germline assignment: CDR1 SGHTA and CDR2 FQGTGA. V dropped 0 bases and J dropped 1 base, with 7 bases sitting between them. This CDR3 is CASSLTGRSYEQYF. The CDR3 nucleotides are TGTGCCAGCAGCTTAACGGGCAGATCCTACGAGCAGTACTTC.

The rearrangement links TRBV5-1 to TRBJ2-7, with 8 bases lining up with TRBD1. V gave up 3 bases and J gave up 3 bases; unmatched junction bases: 8. CDR1 and CDR2 (germline): SGHRS, YFSETQ. The CDR3 is 15 amino acids. The DNA for the CDR3 is TGCGCCAGCAGCTGGATACCGGGACAGGTCTACGAGCAGTACTTC. Its translation is CASSWIPGQVYEQYF.

V usage is TRBV27 and J usage is TRBJ1-1; 7 nucleotides match TRBD1. The germline V gene encodes CDR1 MNHEY and CDR2 SMNVEV (reference sequence). The CDR3 extends over 17 amino acids. After removal of 0 bases from V and 0 bases from J, the junction contained 7 bases not matched to a gene. CDR3 protein: CASSLSRDRLLNTEAFF. The DNA for the CDR3 is TGTGCCAGCAGTTTATCCCGGGACAGACTGTTGAACACTGAAGCTTTCTTT.

J is TRBJ2-7 and V is TRBV6-5, with TRBD1 matching 7 bases. The CDR3 has 14 residues. J gave up 3 bases and V 2 bases, and 4 bases lay outside the gene matches. The germline CDR1 and CDR2 sequences are MNHEY and SVGAGI. Written as DNA, the CDR3 is TGTGCCAGCAGTTACGGGGCAGGGGGCTACGAGCAGTACTTC. It yields the protein CASSYGAGGYEQYF.

The V gene is TRBV29-1, the J gene TRBJ1-5, with 7 bases that match TRBD1. The CDR3 sequence is 13 residues long. V lost 4 bases, J lost 2 bases, and 2 bases stayed unmatched. Germline loops: CDR1 SQVTM, CDR2 ANQGSEA. CDR3 protein: CSVGDRRNQPQHF. In DNA form, the CDR3 reads TGCAGCGTTGGGGACAGACGCAATCAGCCCCAGCATTTT.

V is TRBV29-1 and J is TRBJ1-5, with D possibly TRBD1 on 6 matching bases. In germline, CDR1 is SQVTM, CDR2 ANQGSEA. This CDR3 is 14 amino acids long. Trimming left V 1 base short and J 3 bases short, with 10 bases between. CDR3 amino acids: CSVEVGGTNQPQHF. DNA for the CDR3: TGCAGCGTTGAAGTAGGGGGTACCAATCAGCCCCAGCATTTT.

CDR3 sequence: CASAMFRDTEAFF. The CDR3 DNA is TGTGCCAGCGCAATGTTCAGGGATACTGAAGCTTTCTTT. The V and J genes are TRBV6-1 and TRBJ1-1, with D tentatively TRBD1 (5 bases). V was clipped by 8 bases and J by 5 bases, with 15 bases between them. The length of the CDR3 is 13 residues. CDR1 MNHNS and CDR2 SASEGT come from the germline V gene.